These T cell receptor beta chains were read from a single sample in a study of T-cell reconstitution after alpha-beta-depleted transplantation in children. TCRdb re-called the PCR reads with MiXCR, one entry per CDR3 protein. The sample has around 500,000 distinct CDR3 sequences, more than 20% seen once. Specimen: PBMCs, mostly from graft donor cells, collected 360 days after TCRalphabeta/CD19-depleted stem cell transplant. All receptors come from a boy under two years old who had a stem cell transplant for acute myeloid leukemia, so the T cells may come from the graft donor. CDR3s include the opening cysteine and the closing phenylalanine or tryptophan. A D gene is named only where the DNA matches it firmly. Some rows have no size entry. The others give once, few or many, or a class for an expanded clone.

clone size	CDR3 length	J gene	V gene	D gene	CDR3 protein	CDR3 DNA
few	12	TRBJ1-1	TRBV20-1	NA	CSAPQRTPEAFF	TGCAGTGCTCCCCAAAGGACTCCCGAAGCTTTCTTT
NA	13	TRBJ2-3	TRBV10-3	NA	CAIRGELLDTQYF	TGTGCCATCAGGGGGGAGCTCTTAGATACGCAGTATTTT
many	14	TRBJ2-3	TRBV29-1	TRBD1	CSVGTGAYTDTQYF	TGCAGCGTTGGCACAGGGGCATACACAGATACGCAGTATTTT
many	11	TRBJ2-7	TRBV25-1	NA	CASSESYEQYF	TGTGCCAGCAGTGAATCGTACGAGCAGTACTTC
NA	13	TRBJ1-2	TRBV6-5	NA	CASSYDANYGYTF	TGTGCCAGCAGTTATGACGCTAACTATGGCTACACCTTC
NA	14	TRBJ1-6	TRBV6-5	NA	CASSFWRLGSPLHF	TGTGCCAGCAGTTTTTGGAGGTTGGGGTCACCCCTCCACTTT
few	15	TRBJ1-2	TRBV12-3/TRBV12-4	TRBD1	CASSPTLIDRAGYTF	TGTGCCAGCAGTCCAACCCTGATTGACAGGGCTGGCTACACCTTC
many	12	TRBJ2-2	TRBV7-9	NA	CASILGAGELFF	TGTGCCAGCATCCTAGGGGCCGGGGAGCTGTTTTTT
many	16	TRBJ2-1	TRBV11-3	NA	CASSPTQNGEYNEQFF	TGTGCCAGCAGCCCGACGCAGAATGGGGAGTACAATGAGCAGTTCTTC
NA	14	TRBJ2-5	TRBV29-1	NA	CSVARQLSKETQYF	TGCAGCGTTGCGCGGCAGCTCTCGAAAGAGACCCAGTACTTC
NA	13	TRBJ1-2	TRBV12-3/TRBV12-4	NA	CASSFIRGYGYTF	TGTGCCAGCAGTTTTATTCGAGGATATGGCTACACCTTC
NA	16	TRBJ2-1	TRBV12-3/TRBV12-4	NA	CASSWDWDPDNGEQFF	TGTGCCAGCAGTTGGGACTGGGACCCCGACAATGGGGAGCAGTTCTTC
NA	13	TRBJ2-3	TRBV5-1	NA	CASSSAGRDTQYF	TGCGCCAGCAGCTCGGCGGGGCGGGATACGCAGTATTTT
NA	14	TRBJ2-3	TRBV20-1	TRBD2	CSAQTSANTDTQYF	TGCAGTGCCCAGACTAGCGCTAACACAGATACGCAGTATTTT
many	19	TRBJ2-3	TRBV11-1	NA	CASSLGVGITNLGTDTQYF	TGTGCCAGCAGCTTAGGGGTTGGTATCACTAACCTCGGCACAGATACGCAGTATTTT
NA	14	TRBJ1-5	TRBV24-1	NA	CATSDLQSHQPQHF	TGTGCCACCAGTGATTTGCAGAGTCATCAGCCCCAGCATTTT
NA	14	TRBJ2-2	TRBV6-1	NA	CASSPDFNTGELFF	TGTGCCAGCAGCCCCGACTTTAACACCGGGGAGCTGTTTTTT
many	19	TRBJ2-5	TRBV7-8	TRBD2	CASSLDGETMGLAEETQYF	TGTGCCAGCAGCTTAGACGGCGAGACTATGGGACTAGCGGAAGAGACCCAGTACTTC
NA	14	TRBJ1-3	TRBV7-8	NA	CASSLAREWNTIYF	TGTGCCAGCAGCTTAGCGCGCGAATGGAACACCATATATTTT
few	18	TRBJ1-1	TRBV12-3/TRBV12-4	NA	CASSLWGTPEPMNTEAFF	TGTGCCAGCAGCCTCTGGGGGACACCCGAACCCATGAACACTGAAGCTTTCTTT
few	15	TRBJ2-5	TRBV6-1	NA	CASSVQGGRSETQYF	TGTGCCAGCAGCGTACAGGGTGGGCGTTCGGAGACCCAGTACTTC
NA	15	TRBJ2-5	TRBV12-3/TRBV12-4	NA	CASTASGTERETQYF	TGTGCCAGCACCGCATCAGGGACTGAACGGGAGACCCAGTACTTC
many	14	TRBJ2-5	TRBV5-1	TRBD2	CASSLSGAGETQYF	TGCGCCAGCAGCTTGAGCGGGGCAGGGGAGACCCAGTACTTC
many	14	TRBJ2-3	TRBV4-3	NA	CASSQEVAPIGPYF	TGCGCCAGCAGCCAAGAAGTGGCTCCCATCGGCCCGTATTTT
many	12	TRBJ1-1	TRBV12-3/TRBV12-4	NA	CASSPGLAEAFF	TGTGCCAGCAGCCCGGGACTTGCTGAAGCTTTCTTT
many	14	TRBJ2-7	TRBV19	TRBD2	CASSMGLASYEQYF	TGTGCCAGTAGTATGGGACTAGCCTCCTACGAGCAGTACTTC
NA	16	TRBJ2-1	TRBV9	TRBD2	CASSVDQRGSYNEQFF	TGTGCCAGCAGCGTAGATCAGCGGGGTTCCTACAATGAGCAGTTCTTC
few	15	TRBJ2-2	TRBV12-3/TRBV12-4	TRBD1	CASSQGQANTGELFF	TGTGCCAGCAGTCAGGGACAGGCTAACACCGGGGAGCTGTTTTTT
NA	16	TRBJ1-5	TRBV15	NA	CATSRDLWGNNQPQHF	TGTGCCACCAGCAGAGATCTTTGGGGTAACAATCAGCCCCAGCATTTT
NA	16	TRBJ2-5	TRBV6-5	TRBD1	CASSSSPKTGVETQYF	TGTGCCAGCAGTTCGAGCCCTAAAACAGGGGTAGAGACCCAGTACTTC
few	10	TRBJ2-1	TRBV20-1	NA	CSAKQYGQFF	TGCAGTGCTAAACAGTATGGGCAGTTCTTC
few	14	TRBJ2-3	TRBV20-1	NA	CSAGQSLFTDTQYF	TGCAGTGCGGGGCAGTCCCTTTTCACAGATACGCAGTATTTT
NA	17	TRBJ2-1	TRBV7-2	NA	CASSPPDGPPGYNEQFF	TGTGCCAGCAGCCCCCCCGATGGGCCCCCGGGGTACAATGAGCAGTTCTTC
many	14	TRBJ2-1	TRBV29-1	TRBD1	CSVLGQGTYNEQFF	TGCAGCGTTCTAGGACAGGGCACGTACAATGAGCAGTTCTTC
many	14	TRBJ2-2	TRBV5-5	NA	CASSYELRTGELFF	TGTGCCAGCAGCTACGAGCTTAGGACCGGGGAGCTGTTTTTT
many	12	TRBJ2-1	TRBV27	NA	CASSLYGDEQFF	TGTGCCAGCAGTTTATATGGGGATGAGCAGTTCTTC
few	12	TRBJ1-1	TRBV15	NA	CATSRAGQGAFF	TGTGCCACCAGCAGAGCGGGCCAAGGGGCTTTCTTT
many	14	TRBJ1-5	TRBV20-1	NA	CSARVGQVVGPQHF	TGCAGTGCTAGAGTCGGGCAGGTCGTAGGGCCCCAGCATTTT
many	17	TRBJ2-1	TRBV11-2	TRBD1	CASSFGQGAIPYNEQFF	TGTGCCAGCAGCTTCGGACAGGGGGCGATACCCTACAATGAGCAGTTCTTC
many	11	TRBJ2-7	TRBV20-1	NA	CSAGTSYEQYF	TGCAGTGCTGGAACTAGCTACGAGCAGTACTTC
NA	15	TRBJ1-1	TRBV7-2	NA	CASSTHTGIRTEAFF	TGTGCCAGCAGCACCCACACAGGGATCCGAACTGAAGCTTTCTTT
NA	18	TRBJ2-1	TRBV20-1	TRBD2	CSARHTSGGLSSYNEQFF	TGCAGTGCTAGACATACAAGCGGGGGGCTTAGCTCCTACAATGAGCAGTTCTTC